Each of the 5 T cell receptor beta chains below was sequenced from the same sample in a study of blood T cell repertoires in COVID-19. TCRdb's table, derived via immunoSEQ multiplex PCR, lists solely in-frame clones and lacks some. This sample has fewer than 250,000 clones, with 70% to 90% found just once. Sequencing used PBMCs or T cells enriched from blood (not recorded which). All receptors derive from a woman in her thirties or forties with acute COVID-19.

The chain recombines TRBV28 with TRBJ1-2; D is unclear. CDR1 is MDHEN, CDR2 SYDVKM, per germline. V was shortened by 11 bases and J by 3 bases, with 16 bases between the two germline ends. The CDR3 has 13 residues. The CDR3 DNA is TGTGCCGCAGCAGCAGGATTAGACTATGGCTACACCTTC. This sequence encodes CAAAAGLDYGYTF.

The V call is TRBV7-2, the J call TRBJ2-3; 9 positions match TRBD2. The germline CDR1 and CDR2 sequences are SGHTA and FQGNSA. The ends lost 2 bases at V and 5 bases at J; junction bases unmatched: 2. This CDR3 contains 14 residues. In DNA, the CDR3 is TGTGCCAGCAGCTTAAAAGCGGGAGGAGATACGCAGTATTTT. As protein: CASSLKAGGDTQYF.

The rearrangement links TRBV6-1 to TRBJ1-3; D unclear. Looked up from germline, CDR1 is MNHNS and CDR2 is SASEGT. V lost 0 bases to trimming and J lost 0 bases, with 3 bases between them. CDR3 length equals 14 residues. CDR3 nucleotides: TGTGCCAGCAGTGAAGCGAGCTCTGGAAACACCATATATTTT. Translated: CASSEASSGNTIYF.

The chain links TRBV27 to TRBJ2-5, with 9 bases that match TRBD2. This CDR3 comprises 15 residues. V shed 7 bases and J 5 bases; nucleotides not matched to a gene: 11. Per germline, CDR1 MNHEY and CDR2 SMNVEV (reference sequence). This CDR3 is CASKSAGGPSETQYF. As DNA, the CDR3 is TGTGCCAGCAAATCGGCGGGAGGGCCGAGTGAGACCCAGTACTTC.

This chain connects TRBV11-1 to TRBJ2-4; 11 bases align to TRBD1. The CDR3 loop spans 14 amino acids. Germline V gene sequence: CDR1 SGHAT, CDR2 FQDESV (reference sequence). The V segment lost 5 bases and the J segment 8 bases; nucleotides outside the gene matches: 5. CDR3 DNA: TGTGCCAGCAGCATCGGGACAGGGGGAGACATTCAGTACTTC. This encodes CASSIGTGGDIQYF.